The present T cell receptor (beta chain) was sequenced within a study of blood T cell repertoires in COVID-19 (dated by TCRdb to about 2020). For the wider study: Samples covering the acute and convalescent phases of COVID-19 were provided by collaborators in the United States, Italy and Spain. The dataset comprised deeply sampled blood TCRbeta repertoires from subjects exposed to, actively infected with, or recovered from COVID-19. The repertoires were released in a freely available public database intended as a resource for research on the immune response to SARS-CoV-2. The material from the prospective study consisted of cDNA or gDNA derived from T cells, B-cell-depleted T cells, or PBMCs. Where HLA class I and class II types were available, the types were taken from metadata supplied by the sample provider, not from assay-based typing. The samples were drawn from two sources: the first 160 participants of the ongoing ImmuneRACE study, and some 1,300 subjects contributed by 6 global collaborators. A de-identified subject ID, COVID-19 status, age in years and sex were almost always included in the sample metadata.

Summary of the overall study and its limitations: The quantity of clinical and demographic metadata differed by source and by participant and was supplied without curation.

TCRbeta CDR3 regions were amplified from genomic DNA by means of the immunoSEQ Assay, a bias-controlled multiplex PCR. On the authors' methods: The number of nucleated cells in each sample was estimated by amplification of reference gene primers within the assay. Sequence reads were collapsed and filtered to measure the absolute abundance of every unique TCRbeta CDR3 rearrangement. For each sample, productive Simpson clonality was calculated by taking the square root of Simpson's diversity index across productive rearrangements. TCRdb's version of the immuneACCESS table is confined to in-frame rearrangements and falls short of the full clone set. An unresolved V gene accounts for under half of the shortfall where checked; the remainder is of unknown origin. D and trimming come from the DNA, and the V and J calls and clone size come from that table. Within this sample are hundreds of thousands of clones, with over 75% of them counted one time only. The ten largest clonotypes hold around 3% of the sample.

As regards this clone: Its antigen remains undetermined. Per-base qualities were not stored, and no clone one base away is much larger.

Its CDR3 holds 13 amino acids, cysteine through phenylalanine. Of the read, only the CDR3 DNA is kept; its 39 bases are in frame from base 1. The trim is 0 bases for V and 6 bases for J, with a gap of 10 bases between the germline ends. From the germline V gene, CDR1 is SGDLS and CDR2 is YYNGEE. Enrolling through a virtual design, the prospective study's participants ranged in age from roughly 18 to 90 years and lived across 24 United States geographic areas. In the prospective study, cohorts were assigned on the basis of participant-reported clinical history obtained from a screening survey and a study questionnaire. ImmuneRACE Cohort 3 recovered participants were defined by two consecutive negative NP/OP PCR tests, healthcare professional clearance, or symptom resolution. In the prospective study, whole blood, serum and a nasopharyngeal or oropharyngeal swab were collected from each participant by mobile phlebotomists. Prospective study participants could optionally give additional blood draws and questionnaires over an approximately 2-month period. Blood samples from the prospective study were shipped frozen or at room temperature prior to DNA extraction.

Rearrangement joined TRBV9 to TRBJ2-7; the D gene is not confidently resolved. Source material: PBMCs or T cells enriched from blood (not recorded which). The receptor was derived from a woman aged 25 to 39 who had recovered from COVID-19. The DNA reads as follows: TGTGCCAGCAGCGTAGATACAATCCCCGAGCAGTACTTC. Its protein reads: CASSVDTIPEQYF.